This is a list of T cell receptor beta chains from one sample in a study of Ad26.COV2.S vaccination and SARS-CoV-2 variants. Profiling relied on immunoSEQ multiplex PCR, and the TCRdb table lists in-frame clones only, not all of them. The data contain approximately 400,000 clones, approximately 84% of them seen just once; the ten biggest clones take up 3% to 4%. Source: peripheral blood, taken in a trial of Ad26.COV2.S vaccine versus placebo. These receptor sequences come from a person aged 18 to 65 who received the Ad26.COV2.S COVID-19 vaccine or a placebo. The CDR3 runs from the conserved cysteine through the conserved F or W.

length,J,V,CDR3
13,TRBJ1-5,TRBV21-1,CASNSRGCQPQHF
17,TRBJ2-1,TRBV27,CASSLSGTGSSYNEQFF
15,TRBJ1-2,TRBV19,CASSIPRGSSYGYTF
14,TRBJ2-5,TRBV7-2,CASSPRLDQETQYF
16,TRBJ2-5,TRBV9,CASSEGTSGGQETQYF
16,TRBJ2-1,TRBV9,CASSFAWGAGVGEQFF
13,TRBJ2-1,TRBV5-1,CASSLDLSRVSFF
13,TRBJ1-2,TRBV5-1,CASSREFGGGYTF
13,TRBJ2-7,TRBV5-6,CASSLWAIDEQYF
15,TRBJ2-7,TRBV5-1,CASSLSGLFGHEQYF
16,TRBJ2-1,TRBV19,CASRKGTGGSSNEQFF
13,TRBJ1-1,TRBV9,CASSGGADRVAFF
14,TRBJ1-1,TRBV9,CASSPRPEDTEAFF
15,TRBJ1-2,TRBV14,CASSLTGPGNYGYTF
16,TRBJ2-3,TRBV6-6,CASTQGRLAGTDTQYF
15,TRBJ1-2,TRBV6-6,CASTTRGGGYYGYTF
17,TRBJ2-7,TRBV25-1,CASSEYLASSTTYEQYF
14,TRBJ2-1,TRBV7-9,CASSLSPGVPEQFF
16,TRBJ2-7,TRBV11-3,CASSLEPPGGAYEQYF
13,TRBJ2-7,TRBV27,CASSLRGHYEQYF
15,TRBJ2-3,TRBV5-1,CASSAQGGSADTQYF
15,TRBJ1-6,TRBV7-9,CASSLAGNYNSPLHF
17,TRBJ1-2,TRBV6-1,CASSDPGTGGENYGYTF
16,TRBJ2-1,TRBV7-9,CASSHRQPNSYNEQFF
15,TRBJ2-7,TRBV5-6,CASSLLGQETYEQYF
16,TRBJ2-1,TRBV5-1,CASSLDWDNAYNEQFF
17,TRBJ2-3,TRBV5-1,CASSLGTGQLDTDTQYF
18,TRBJ1-1,TRBV4-3,CASSQDSRDSLMNTEAFF
16,TRBJ2-2,TRBV24-1,CATSDSGTGMTGELFF
15,TRBJ2-7,TRBV7-2,CASSLGQGSAHEQYF
14,TRBJ1-1,TRBV3-1/TRBV3-2,CASSREQGNTEAFF
15,TRBJ1-2,TRBV5-1,CASSLGFTDRDGYTF
16,TRBJ2-1,TRBV9,CASSVAVSRERHEQFF
12,TRBJ2-3,TRBV21-1,CAPRVVPDTQYF
19,TRBJ1-2,TRBV7-6,CASSFIRQGQGPARYGYTF
16,TRBJ2-7,TRBV15,CATSRDPSQGPYEQYF
15,TRBJ2-7,TRBV6-5,CASSFRIDSSYEQYF
13,TRBJ2-7,TRBV6-5,CASSWTGVGEQYF
12,TRBJ1-1,TRBV7-9,CASRWADTEAFF
15,TRBJ1-2,TRBV4-1,CASSQKTGGLHGYTF
14,TRBJ2-4,TRBV12-5,CASGTGGYGNIQYF